The source of this T cell receptor beta chain is a study of cytomegalovirus exposure and HLA in healthy donors. The PCR made use of 60 Vbeta and 13 Jbeta primers. Authors' processing steps: Per a later analysis, the number of unique TCR beta chains was roughly 87 million, of which around 9.9 million were shared. TCRdb's copy holds only in-frame clones and misses some; the assay was immunoSEQ multiplex PCR. V and J calls and clone size are given by that table; D and trimming were obtained from the DNA. Here the sample spans around 33,000 clones, 60% to 80% being singletons. Healthy bone marrow donors formed the donor group. CDR1 is SGHTA and CDR2 is FQGTGA in the germline V gene. The CDR3 consists of 17 residues. V dropped 5 bases and J dropped 0 bases, with 16 bases sitting between them.

The chain recombines TRBV7-3 with TRBJ2-2; a weak D match, TRBD1 (6 bases). Specimen: PBMCs. This sequence originates from a woman aged 25 to 45 in good health and CMV-seropositive. In DNA form, the CDR3 reads TGTGCCAGCAGCAATACCCGGGACACCGCGAACACCGGGGAGCTGTTTTTT. This codes for CASSNTRDTANTGELFF.